Shown below are 8 T cell receptor beta chains from a single sample sequenced in a study of cytomegalovirus exposure and HLA in healthy donors. PCR employed 60 Vbeta and 13 Jbeta primers. The method was immunoSEQ multiplex PCR; TCRdb's version includes in-frame clones alone and lacks a portion of them. The sample records fewer than 100,000 clones, approximately 76% being singletons. Specimen: PBMCs. The receptors stem from a middle-aged man in good health and CMV-seronegative.

The V and J genes are TRBV5-4 and TRBJ2-3, with 9 bases lining up with TRBD2. Germline V lookup: CDR1 SGHNT, CDR2 YYREEE (reference sequence). This CDR3 has 17 amino acids. Germline trimming cut 2 bases from V and 1 base from J; bases unmatched to any gene: 8. The CDR3 nucleotides read TGTGCCAGCAGCTTTAAGGTAGCGGGGGCCGGCACAGATACGCAGTATTTT. It is translated as CASSFKVAGAGTDTQYF.

This rearrangement joins TRBV5-4 to TRBJ2-5; 9 nucleotides match TRBD2. Gene TRBJ2-7 matches the end of the DNA better, so the J call may be wrong. CDR1 and CDR2 (germline): SGHNT, YYREEE (reference sequence). The CDR3 has 15 residues. CDR3 protein: CASSLLAGGGDEQYF. The CDR3 DNA follows: TGTGCCAGCAGCTTGTTGGCGGGAGGGGGCGACGAGCAGTACTTC.

The chain's CDR3 is CSARDRPTGYF. The CDR3 DNA is TGCAGTGCTAGAGATCGTCCGACGGGGTACTTC. The chain combines TRBV20-1 with TRBJ2-7; D unresolved. Per the germline V gene, CDR1 is DFQATT and CDR2 is SNEGSKA (reference sequence). The CDR3 length is 11 residues. The V and J ends lost 0 bases and 12 bases respectively, with 12 bases between them.

The chain combines TRBV4-3 with TRBJ1-1; TRBD1 matches at 7 bases. Germline V gives CDR1 LGHNA, CDR2 YSLEER. V lost 2 bases to trimming and J lost 1 base; unmatched junction nucleotides: 7. There are 16 residues in the CDR3. The CDR3: CASSQLKTGTNTEAFF. The CDR3 DNA sequence: TGCGCCAGCAGCCAACTTAAGACAGGGACGAACACTGAAGCTTTCTTT.

The chain is built from TRBV7-2 and TRBJ1-2, with 7 bases matching TRBD1. The CDR3 is 16 residues long. Unmatched junction bases numbered 10, after V lost 1 base and J lost 5 bases. The germline V gene encodes CDR1 SGHTA and CDR2 FQGNSA. As DNA, the CDR3 is TGTGCCAGCAGCTTAGGGACGTGGACAGGACGATATGGCTACACCTTC. Protein product: CASSLGTWTGRYGYTF.

The rearrangement links TRBV11-2 to TRBJ1-3; 8 bases line up with TRBD1. Germline V CDR1 and CDR2: SGHAT, FQNNGV. The CDR3 runs 15 residues. Losses at the gene ends were 5 bases for V and 3 bases for J; bases not matched to a gene: 6. The CDR3 bases are TGTGCCAGCAGCCATCAGGACAGGGTTGGAAACACCATATATTTT. This gives the protein CASSHQDRVGNTIYF.

This clone occurred a few times. This sequence joins TRBV30 and TRBJ1-5, with D uncertain. The length of the CDR3 is 13 residues. Trimming pared 0 bases from V and 6 bases from J, leaving 9 bases between. Germline values: CDR1 GTSNPN, CDR2 SVGIG (reference sequence). CDR3 protein: CAWSVIRGQPQHF. The CDR3 DNA reads TGTGCCTGGAGTGTTATTCGGGGTCAGCCCCAGCATTTT.

This clone appeared a few times. The gene calls are TRBV10-1 and TRBJ2-1; tentative D call: TRBD2 (7 bases). V lost 7 bases, J lost 9 bases, and 25 bases lay in between. The germline CDR1 and CDR2 sequences are WNHNN and SYGVQD (reference sequence). CDR3 length equals 16 residues. The CDR3 DNA follows: TGCGCCAGCACCCGAAGGGGGAGGGCCATTCTCAGTGAGCAGTTCTTC. Translation: CASTRRGRAILSEQFF.